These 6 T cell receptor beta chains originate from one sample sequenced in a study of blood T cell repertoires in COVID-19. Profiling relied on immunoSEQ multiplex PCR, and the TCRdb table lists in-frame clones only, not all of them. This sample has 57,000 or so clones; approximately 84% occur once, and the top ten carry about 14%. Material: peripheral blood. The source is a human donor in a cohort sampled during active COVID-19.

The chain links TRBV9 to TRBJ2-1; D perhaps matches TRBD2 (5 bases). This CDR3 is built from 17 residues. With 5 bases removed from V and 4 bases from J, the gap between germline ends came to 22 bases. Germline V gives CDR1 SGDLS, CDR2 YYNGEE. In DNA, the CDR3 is TGTGCCAGCAGTTCCGCCGAGACGGGAAAAGTTTACAATGAGCAGTTCTTC. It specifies CASSSAETGKVYNEQFF.

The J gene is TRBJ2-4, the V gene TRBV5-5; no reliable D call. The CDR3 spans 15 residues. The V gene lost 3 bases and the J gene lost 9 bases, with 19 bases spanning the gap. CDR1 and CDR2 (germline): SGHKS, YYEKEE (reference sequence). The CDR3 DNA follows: TGTGCCAGCAGCTCGATGGTCGGTTTATTTAGCATTCAGTACTTC. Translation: CASSSMVGLFSIQYF.

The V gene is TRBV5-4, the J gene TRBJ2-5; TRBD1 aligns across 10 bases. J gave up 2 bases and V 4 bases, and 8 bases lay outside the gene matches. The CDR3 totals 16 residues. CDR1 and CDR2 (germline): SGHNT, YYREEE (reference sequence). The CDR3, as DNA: TGTGCCAGCAGCCACGGGGGACAGGGGATTCAAGAGACCCAGTACTTC. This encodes CASSHGGQGIQETQYF. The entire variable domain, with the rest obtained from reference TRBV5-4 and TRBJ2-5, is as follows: ETGVTQSPTHLIKTRGQQVTLRCSSQSGHNTVSWYQQALGQGPQFIFQYYREEENGRGNFPPRFSGLQFPNYSSELNVNALELDDSALYLCASSHGGQGIQETQYFGPGTRLLVL.

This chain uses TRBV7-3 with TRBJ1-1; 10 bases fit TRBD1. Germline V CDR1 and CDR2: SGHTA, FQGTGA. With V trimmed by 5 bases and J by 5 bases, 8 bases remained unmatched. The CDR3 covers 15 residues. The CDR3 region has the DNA TGTGCCAGCAGCCTGACAGGGGGCGTCCCGACTGAAGCTTTCTTT. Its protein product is CASSLTGGVPTEAFF.

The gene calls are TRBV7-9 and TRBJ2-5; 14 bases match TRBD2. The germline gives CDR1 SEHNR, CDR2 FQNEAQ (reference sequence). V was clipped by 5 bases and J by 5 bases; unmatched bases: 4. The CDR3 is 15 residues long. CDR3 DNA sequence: TGTGCCAGCAGCCCGGGGACTAGCGGGAGTGAGACCCAGTACTTC. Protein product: CASSPGTSGSETQYF.

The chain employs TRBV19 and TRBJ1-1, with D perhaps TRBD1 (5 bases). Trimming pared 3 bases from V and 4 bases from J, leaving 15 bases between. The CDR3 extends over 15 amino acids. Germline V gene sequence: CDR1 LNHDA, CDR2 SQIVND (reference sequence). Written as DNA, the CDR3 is TGTGCCAGTAGTATGATTGGCCAGGGTACCACTGAAGCTTTCTTT. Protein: CASSMIGQGTTEAFF.